This T cell receptor (beta chain) appears in the sequencing data of a study of T cells after yellow fever vaccination. Overall study context: SMART-Seq v4 Ultra Low Input prepared the low-cell-number fractions.

Whole-study findings and limits: A minor fraction of clonotypes spanned both CD4 and CD8 compartments. Most clones from primary vaccination resurfaced after the booster (around 97% CD4, 70% to 90% CD8).

For TCR, cDNA came from 5'RACE template switching, which added a universal primer site and UMIs. TCRdb itself ran the 5' RACE reads through MiXCR, one entry per CDR3 protein. The sample holds under 300,000 distinct CDR3 sequences; less than 9% are singletons and the top ten take roughly 0.93%. This clonotype was counted at least ten times. The antigen is undetermined. The V gene lost 5 bases and the J gene lost 3 bases, with 12 bases spanning the gap. This CDR3 has 13 amino acids. Germline V gives CDR1 SGHRS, CDR2 YFSETQ. Sequenced here: CD4+ T cells sorted from PBMCs, sampled 15 days after the yellow fever booster vaccination. V and J are TRBV5-1 and TRBJ2-7; D is perhaps TRBD1 (6 bases). The sequence was collected from a man aged 25 to 40 who received the YFV17D yellow fever vaccine. The CDR3, as DNA: TGCGCCAGCAGAGAGGGACACCTCTACGAGCAGTACTTC. Its translation is CASREGHLYEQYF.